The 18 T cell receptor beta chains below were found in one sample sequenced in a study of blood T cell repertoires in COVID-19. The method was immunoSEQ multiplex PCR; TCRdb's version includes in-frame clones alone and lacks a portion of them. The sample carries some 340,000 clones, around 84% recorded once. Material: peripheral blood. Receptors were obtained from a woman aged 18 to 35 with acute or convalescent COVID-19.

The J gene is TRBJ2-7, the V gene TRBV28; 7 nucleotides align to TRBD2. The CDR3 runs 16 residues. The V gene's germline CDR1 is MDHEN and CDR2 SYDVKM. Trimming removed 6 bases from V and 0 bases from J; junction bases left unmatched: 11. In DNA form, the CDR3 reads TGTGCCAGCAGACCCCTAGCGGTCGAGAGCTCCTACGAGCAGTACTTC. Translation: CASRPLAVESSYEQYF. Full variable domain (outside the CDR3, taken from reference TRBV28 and TRBJ2-7): DVKVTQSSRYLVKRTGEKVFLECVQDMDHENMFWYRQDPGLGLRLIYFSYDVKMKEKGDIPEGYSVSREKKERFSLILESASTNQTSMYLCASRPLAVESSYEQYFGPGTRLTVT.

For the CDR3, the DNA is TGTGCCAGCAGCTTAGGGGGGCCTAACTATGGCTACACCTTC. The encoded protein is CASSLGGPNYGYTF. The chain carries TRBV7-9 and TRBJ1-2, with D possibly being TRBD1 (6 bases). Germline values: CDR1 SEHNR, CDR2 FQNEAQ (reference sequence). The V end was cut by 1 base, the J end by 0 bases, with 6 bases between. The CDR3 runs to 14 residues.

The chain couples TRBV29-1 to TRBJ2-5; a weak D match, TRBD2 (6 bases). This CDR3 spans 14 amino acids. Germline V gives CDR1 SQVTM, CDR2 ANQGSEA. V gave up 1 base and J gave up 5 bases, with 14 bases separating them. Here the CDR3 DNA reads TGCAGCGTTGAAGCTGTCGGAGGAGGGGAGACCCAGTACTTC. Protein: CSVEAVGGGETQYF.

The CDR3 here is CASSSERVEAFF. CDR3 in DNA: TGTGCCAGCAGTTCCGAGCGGGTCGAAGCTTTCTTT. V and J are TRBV11-3 and TRBJ1-1; no definite D call. This CDR3 comprises 12 residues. V was trimmed by 6 bases and J by 8 bases, leaving 13 bases between them. CDR1 is SGHNT and CDR2 is YENEEA in the germline V gene.

The rearrangement joins TRBV2 to TRBJ2-1; 11 bases fit TRBD2. This CDR3 comprises 16 residues. V shed 7 bases and J 9 bases; nucleotides not matched to a gene: 14. Germline CDR1 and CDR2: SNHLY and FYNNEI. Written as DNA, the CDR3 is TGTGCCAGCATTACCCAACAAGGGACTAGCGGTCTTGAGCAGTTCTTC. This sequence encodes CASITQQGTSGLEQFF.

CDR3: CASSLLPGTGLVEQYF. The CDR3 DNA reads TGTGCCAGCTCACTACTACCCGGGACAGGTCTTGTTGAGCAGTACTTC. The V call is TRBV18, the J call TRBJ2-7, with 8 bases lining up with TRBD1. CDR3 size: 16 residues. V was pared by 4 bases and J by 7 bases, with 15 bases of the junction left unmatched. Looked up from germline, CDR1 is KGHSH and CDR2 is LQKENI.

The chain links TRBV3-1 (or the pseudogene TRBV3-2) to TRBJ1-5; TRBD1 aligns across 9 bases. After removal of 4 bases from V and 9 bases from J, the junction contained 4 bases not matched to a gene. This CDR3 contains 13 residues. From germline, CDR1 is LGHDT and CDR2 YNNKEL (reference sequence). The CDR3 loop is CASSRRQGVPQHF. DNA for the CDR3: TGTGCCAGCAGCCGACGACAGGGGGTGCCCCAGCATTTT.

The rearrangement links TRBV4-2 to TRBJ2-1; 9 bases agree with TRBD2. The CDR3 loop spans 16 amino acids. Germline CDR1 and CDR2: LGHNA and YNFKEQ. The trim removed 3 bases at V and 9 bases at J, leaving 12 bases unmatched. The CDR3 reads CASSHPGGIAGVEQFF. For the CDR3, the DNA is TGTGCCAGCAGCCATCCCGGAGGGATAGCGGGAGTTGAGCAGTTCTTC.

This clone has just a few counts. V and J are TRBV6-2 or TRBV6-3 and TRBJ1-5; a weak D match, TRBD1 (5 bases). Germline CDR1 reads MNHEY; CDR2 reads SVGEGT. Trimming took off 6 bases at V and 5 bases at J, with 11 bases between the two ends. The CDR3 runs to 13 residues. CDR3 sequence reads: CASSRDSYQPQHF. For the CDR3, the DNA is TGTGCCAGCAGCCGAGACAGTTATCAGCCCCAGCATTTT.

The chain couples TRBV13 to TRBJ1-2; possible D gene TRBD1, 6 bases. The V end was cut by 3 bases, the J end by 8 bases, with 16 bases between. The length of the CDR3 is 14 residues. Per the germline V gene, CDR1 is PRHDT and CDR2 is FYEKMQ (reference sequence). In DNA form, the CDR3 reads TGTGCCAGCAGCTTGAACAGGGTTCCCGTCGGCTACACCTTC. Translation gives CASSLNRVPVGYTF.

This clone appeared a single time. The rearrangement uses TRBV9 and TRBJ1-4, with 8 bases identical to TRBD1. J was trimmed by 6 bases and V by 4 bases; bases with no gene match: 5. The CDR3 consists of 14 residues. Germline CDR1 and CDR2: SGDLS and YYNGEE. In DNA form, the CDR3 reads TGTGCCAGCAGCCCTCTGACAGGGGATGAAAAACTGTTTTTT. This codes for CASSPLTGDEKLFF.

The V gene is TRBV28, the J gene TRBJ2-3, with a possible D match to TRBD2 (6 bases). There are 16 residues in the CDR3. CDR1 is MDHEN, CDR2 SYDVKM, per germline. The ends were cut back, 6 bases at V and 0 bases at J, with 16 bases in the middle. The CDR3 sequence is CASSRRGASSTDTQYF. DNA of the CDR3: TGTGCCAGCAGCCGGAGGGGCGCGTCTAGCACAGATACGCAGTATTTT. Combining the CDR3 with reference TRBV28 and TRBJ2-3 gives the whole variable domain DVKVTQSSRYLVKRTGEKVFLECVQDMDHENMFWYRQDPGLGLRLIYFSYDVKMKEKGDIPEGYSVSREKKERFSLILESASTNQTSMYLCASSRRGASSTDTQYFGPGTRLTVL.

Here the CDR3 reads CASSFTGGSYEQYF. DNA of the CDR3: TGTGCCAGCAGTTTTACAGGGGGATCCTACGAGCAGTACTTC. This chain connects TRBV27 to TRBJ2-7; the match to TRBD1 covers 8 bases. The V gene's germline CDR1 is MNHEY and CDR2 SMNVEV (reference sequence). The CDR3 runs 14 residues. The V segment lost 3 bases and the J segment 1 base; nucleotides outside the gene matches: 2.

The V and J genes are TRBV30 and TRBJ2-5; D not certain. CDR1 is GTSNPN, CDR2 SVGIG, per germline (reference sequence). This CDR3 spans 11 amino acids. Trimming shortened V by 4 bases and J by 1 base, and 4 bases separated the two germline ends. The CDR3 sequence is CAWNSQETQYF. The DNA for the CDR3 is TGTGCCTGGAACAGCCAAGAGACCCAGTACTTC.

The chain joins TRBV14 to TRBJ2-7; D gene ambiguous. The CDR3 spans 10 residues. Germline CDR1 is SGHDN and CDR2 is FVKESK. Trimming took off 1 base at V and 9 bases at J, with 4 bases between the two ends. As DNA, the CDR3 is TGTGCCAGCAGCCAAGTATGGCAGTACTTC. Translated: CASSQVWQYF. Supplemented by reference TRBV14 and TRBJ2-7, the full variable domain reads EAGVTQFPSHSVIEKGQTVTLRCDPISGHDNLYWYRRVMGKEIKFLLHFVKESKQDESGMPNNRFLAERTGGTYSTLKVQPAELEDSGVYFCASSQVWQYFGPGTRLTVT.

V usage is TRBV7-3 and J usage is TRBJ2-1; TRBD1 matches 7 bases. The CDR3 extends over 13 amino acids. The V and J ends lost 4 bases and 8 bases, in that order; junction bases with no gene match: 5. Germline V gives CDR1 SGHTA, CDR2 FQGTGA. The CDR3 loop reads CASSSTGQDEQFF. The CDR3 nucleotides are TGTGCCAGCAGCTCAACAGGACAGGATGAGCAGTTCTTC.

The chain recombines TRBV3-1 (or the pseudogene TRBV3-2) with TRBJ1-5; D remains unclear. With 2 bases removed from V and 8 bases from J, the gap between germline ends came to 10 bases. This CDR3 has 13 amino acids. Germline-derived CDR1 and CDR2 are LGHDT and YNNKEL (reference sequence). CDR3 DNA sequence: TGTGCCAGCAGCCAACGCCCCGGAGAGCCCCAGCATTTT. Translating gives CASSQRPGEPQHF.

The V and J genes are TRBV4-1 and TRBJ2-5, with no clear D. Germline loops: CDR1 MGHRA, CDR2 YSYEKL. The CDR3 loop spans 13 amino acids. V was trimmed by 1 base and J by 5 bases, leaving 8 bases between them. Here the CDR3 DNA reads TGCGCCAGCAGCCAAGGTCCTCGGGAGACCCAGTACTTC. Translating gives CASSQGPRETQYF.